This T cell receptor (beta chain) came from a study of cytomegalovirus exposure and HLA in healthy donors. Turning to the study itself: There were around 100 million unique TCR beta sequences, drawn from 200 million or so T cells, in an earlier analysis. Approximately 77 million unique TCRs from HLA-typed donors were held in an early release of data. Study outcomes and limitations: It was reportedly the case that the classifier diagnosed cytomegalovirus status with high specificity and sensitivity.

The V gene end was trimmed by 8 bases and the J gene end by 0 bases; junction bases not matched to a gene: 7. This CDR3 contains 14 residues. Germline CDR1 is MNHEY and CDR2 is SVGAGI. It was with 60 Vbeta and 13 Jbeta primers that the PCR ran. Method: immunoSEQ multiplex PCR; TCRdb's copy keeps in-frame clones and lacks some. The sample consists of 200,000 to 300,000 clones, 84% of them appearing once. Comment on this clone: Its antigen is currently unknown.

The sequence was obtained from a woman aged 35 to 49 in good health and CMV-seropositive. Sequenced input: PBMCs. The rearrangement uses TRBV6-5 and TRBJ2-7; 7 bases agree with TRBD2. For the CDR3, the DNA is TGTGCCAGCCTTAGAGCGGGGAGCTCCTACGAGCAGTACTTC. It encodes CASLRAGSSYEQYF.